One and the same sample provided the 10 T cell receptor beta chains below, sequenced in a study of metastatic and nonmetastatic thyroid tumors (dated by TCRdb to between 2020 and 2021). No patient had received any treatment before thyroid surgery. The library was prepared using PCR. For sequencing, an Illumina HiSeq 4000 was employed. TCRdb reprocessed the public reads (quality trimming at Q25 with fastp, clone calling with MiXCR) and kept in-frame beta chains. In all, the sample holds tens of thousands of clones, and 20% to 25% of those were seen once. About 14% of the sample belongs to the ten largest clones. What was sequenced was tumor tissue. The origin of the receptors is a female donor with papillary thyroid cancer or a benign thyroid nodule (not recorded which). Some clones in this sample may be carry-over from other donors' samples.

There are many counts of this clone. The chain uses TRBV12-3 or TRBV12-4 and TRBJ2-1, with 8 bases identical to TRBD2. The CDR3 has 16 amino acids. J gave up 8 bases and V 1 base, and 10 bases lay outside the gene matches. This chain's CDR3 is CASSLDGTSRGDEQFF. In DNA, the CDR3 is TGTGCCAGCAGTTTAGATGGGACTAGTAGGGGAGATGAGCAGTTCTTC.

This clone has at least ten counts. The chain employs TRBV7-8 and TRBJ2-1, with D perhaps given as TRBD1 or TRBD2 (5 bases each). Germline CDR1 and CDR2: SGHVS and FQNEAQ. This CDR3 is 14 amino acids long. Trimming removed 5 bases from V and 6 bases from J, with 14 bases in between. The DNA for the CDR3 is TGTGCCAGCAGCCGGGGACCGCCGATCAATGAGCAGTTCTTC. Encoded protein: CASSRGPPINEQFF. The full variable domain, with the rest looked up from reference TRBV7-8 and TRBJ2-1, is GAGVSQSPRYKVAKRGQDVALRCDPISGHVSLFWYQQALGQGPEFLTYFQNEAQLDKSGLPSDRFFAERPEGSVSTLKIQRTQQEDSAVYLCASSRGPPINEQFFGPGTRLTVL.

In this sample, this clone turned up many times. V is TRBV10-3 and J is TRBJ1-4; maybe TRBD1 (6 bases). Trimming shortened V by 4 bases and J by 8 bases, and 11 bases separated the two germline ends. The CDR3 has 13 amino acids. In germline, CDR1 is ENHRY, CDR2 SYGVKD. The CDR3 region is CAISVSGEEKLFF. CDR3 nucleotides: TGTGCCATCAGTGTGTCAGGGGAGGAAAAACTGTTTTTT.

The chain is built from TRBV19 and TRBJ2-7; a weak D match, TRBD2 (5 bases). Trimming stripped 6 bases from V and 3 bases from J, with 12 bases between. This CDR3 has 13 residues. Per germline, CDR1 LNHDA and CDR2 SQIVND (reference sequence). CDR3 in amino acids: CASSAGSNYEQYF. The CDR3 region has the DNA TGTGCCAGTAGCGCGGGCTCAAACTACGAGCAGTACTTC.

This clone was counted only a few times. At one end, the junction sequence differs from germline, possibly due to a read error. Here the CDR3 DNA reads TGTGCCAGTAGTATTGGACATGGTCCAGATACTCAGTATTTT. It yields the protein CASSIGHGPDTQYF. The chain couples TRBV19 to TRBJ2-3, with D perhaps matching TRBD1 (5 bases). Germline CDR1 is LNHDA and CDR2 is SQIVND (reference sequence). The CDR3 covers 14 residues.

The CDR3 coding sequence is TGCAGTGCTAGAGATGGGCTAGCGGGAGTCACAGATACGCAGTATTTT. Its protein product is CSARDGLAGVTDTQYF. The rearrangement uses TRBV20-1 and TRBJ2-3, with 10 bases identical to TRBD2. In germline, CDR1 is DFQATT, CDR2 SNEGSKA (reference sequence). This CDR3 comprises 16 residues. After removal of 0 bases from V and 2 bases from J, the junction contained 5 bases not matched to a gene.

The V call is TRBV10-2, the J call TRBJ2-1, with D possibly matching TRBD1 (5 bases). The germline CDR1 and CDR2 sequences are WSHSY and SAAADI. The CDR3 has 14 residues. The ends were cut back, 0 bases at V and 8 bases at J, with 11 bases in the middle. DNA of the CDR3: TGCGCCAGCAGTGAGTCGATGGGGCAGGATGAGCAGTTCTTC. Amino acid sequence: CASSESMGQDEQFF.

This chain links TRBV2 with TRBJ1-2; the D gene is possibly TRBD1 (6 bases). The germline gives CDR1 SNHLY, CDR2 FYNNEI. Trimming pared 4 bases from V and 3 bases from J, leaving 24 bases between. The CDR3 has 18 amino acids. CDR3 DNA sequence: TGTGCCAGCAGTGTAATGGGGGACAACCAGGATAAGGACTATGGCTACACCTTC. Residues: CASSVMGDNQDKDYGYTF.

This clone was observed a handful of times. The junction departs from the called germline gene at one end, perhaps through a read error. This chain links TRBV12-3 or TRBV12-4 with TRBJ1-3, with D possibly being TRBD1 (6 bases). The CDR3 has 16 amino acids. DNA for the CDR3: TGTGCCAGGAGTTACGGGGGAAACAGGGCTGGAAACACCATATATTTT. It codes for CARSYGGNRAGNTIYF.

This clone has ten or more counts. V and J are TRBV18 and TRBJ2-2; D is undetermined. CDR1 and CDR2 from the germline V gene are KGHSH and LQKENI. CDR3 length: 13 amino acids. V was cut by 0 bases and J by 1 base, with 0 bases left in between. The chain's CDR3 is CASSPPNTGELFF. The CDR3, as DNA: TGTGCCAGCTCACCACCGAACACCGGGGAGCTGTTTTTT.